The clone carrying this TCR beta chain was seen ten or more times. Its antigen remains unknown. This entry belongs to a study of read filtering for tumor transcriptome and immune sequencing. Study context: IR-seq gave about 3.5 to 10.27 million TCR reads per sample; RNA-seq gave about 80 to 1,300.

From 400 to 450 ng of RNA, a library with molecular barcoded alpha/delta and beta/gamma adaptors was made. TCRdb used MiXCR to reprocess the reads, holding one entry per CDR3 protein. The repertoire includes around 140,000 distinct CDR3 sequences, approximately 13% of them detected once, and approximately 8% sits in the top ten. Points from the study as a whole: Approximately 82% of IR-seq clonotypes had one read, totaling around 3.4% of reads; RNA-seq: about 70% and 40%. RNA-seq captured clonotypes less deeply and reliably than IR-seq. The CD138-negative fraction was mixed bone marrow immune cells, not pure T cells.

Germline V lookup: CDR1 DFQATT, CDR2 SNEGSKA (reference sequence). The CDR3 length is 13 residues. The V end was cut by 6 bases, the J end by 7 bases, with 18 bases between. This sequence joins TRBV20-1 and TRBJ2-5; no reliable D call. This clonotype originated in a donor at least 40 years old with multiple myeloma. Sequenced sample: a population of CD138-negative cells sorted from bone marrow. The CDR3 DNA sequence: TGCAGTGCCCGAAGCGACCACCCGGCGACCCAGTACTTC. Encoded protein: CSARSDHPATQYF.